The 7 T cell receptor beta chains given below trace back to one sample, sequenced in a study of cytomegalovirus exposure and HLA in healthy donors. The PCR ran on 60 Vbeta and 13 Jbeta primers. Measured with immunoSEQ multiplex PCR; TCRdb has only the in-frame clones, and not every one. In the table there are over 100,000 clones, roughly 70% of which are singletons. The sequenced material came from PBMCs. The source is a man aged 35 to 55 in good health and CMV-seronegative.

Concerning this clone: A junction end diverges from the germline sequence, so it may reflect a read error. The chain combines TRBV28 with TRBJ1-2, with D hard to call. This CDR3 has 14 amino acids. Germline values: CDR1 MDHEN, CDR2 SYDVKM. For the CDR3, the DNA is TGTGCCAGCAGTTTATTGACGGCAGGATCCGGCTACCCCTTC. Its protein is CASSLLTAGSGYPF.

This chain connects TRBV5-1 to TRBJ2-5, with 7 bases lining up with TRBD1. The germline CDR1 and CDR2 sequences are SGHRS and YFSETQ. This CDR3 spans 15 amino acids. The V and J ends lost 2 bases and 5 bases, in that order; junction bases with no gene match: 9. CDR3 loop: CASSLNRGGRETQYF. The CDR3 bases are TGCGCCAGCAGCTTAAACAGGGGCGGGCGGGAGACCCAGTACTTC. The variable domain in full, completed from reference TRBV5-1 and TRBJ2-5, reads KAGVTQTPRYLIKTRGQQVTLSCSPISGHRSVSWYQQTPGQGLQFLFEYFSETQRNKGNFPGRFSGRQFSNSRSEMNVSTLELGDSALYLCASSLNRGGRETQYFGPGTRLLVL.

This clone was detected once. This chain uses TRBV30 with TRBJ2-2, with D uncertain. CDR3 length: 15 residues. The V end was cut by 2 bases, the J end by 6 bases, with 16 bases between. CDR1 is GTSNPN, CDR2 SVGIG, per germline (reference sequence). CDR3 sequence reads: CAWSTSSGSAGELFF. Here the CDR3 DNA reads TGTGCCTGGAGTACGAGCTCCGGTTCGGCCGGGGAGCTGTTTTTT. The variable domain in full, completed from reference TRBV30 and TRBJ2-2, reads SQTIHQWPATLVQPVGSPLSLECTVEGTSNPNLYWYRQAAGRGLQLLFYSVGIGQISSEVPQNLSASRPQDRQFILSSKKLLLSDSGFYLCAWSTSSGSAGELFFGEGSRLTVL.

The rearrangement links TRBV6-1 to TRBJ2-1; 8 bases are shared with TRBD2. The V gene's germline CDR1 is MNHNS and CDR2 SASEGT. This CDR3 region has 14 residues. V lost 3 bases and J lost 7; bases outside the gene matches: 5. CDR3 DNA sequence: TGTGCCAGCAGTGAGGTAGCGGGACGAAATGAGCAGTTCTTC. It translates to CASSEVAGRNEQFF.

The CDR3 loop reads CASSPHPETGSSYNEQFF. Written as DNA, the CDR3 is TGTGCCAGCAGCCCTCACCCAGAGACGGGGAGCTCCTACAATGAGCAGTTCTTC. This chain connects TRBV4-2 to TRBJ2-1; D may be TRBD2 (5 bases). CDR3 size: 18 residues. V was clipped by 4 bases and J by 0 bases, with 19 bases between them. Germline V gene data show CDR1 as LGHNA and CDR2 as YNFKEQ.

This clone showed up just a few times. The chain links TRBV9 to TRBJ2-3, with D perhaps matching TRBD2 (7 bases). V lost 3 bases and J 3 bases, leaving 14 bases between the germline ends. The CDR3 length is 15 residues. Germline V gene lookup returns CDR1 SGDLS and CDR2 YYNGEE. The CDR3 loop is CASSDRGAGTDTQYF. CDR3 bases: TGTGCCAGCAGCGATCGGGGGGCCGGGACAGATACGCAGTATTTT. Together with reference TRBV9 and TRBJ2-3, the CDR3 gives the full variable domain: DSGVTQTPKHLITATGQRVTLRCSPRSGDLSVYWYQQSLDQGLQFLIQYYNGEERAKGNILERFSAQQFPDLHSELNLSSLELGDSALYFCASSDRGAGTDTQYFGPGTRLTVL.

The CDR3 loop reads CASSFTGGRAVDTQYF. In DNA form, the CDR3 reads TGTGCCAGCAGCTTTACAGGGGGGCGAGCCGTAGATACGCAGTATTTT. The chain combines TRBV7-2 with TRBJ2-3; 8 positions agree with TRBD1. V was clipped by 3 bases and J by 5 bases; unmatched bases: 10. Germline lookup yields CDR1 SGHTA and CDR2 FQGNSA. This CDR3 region has 16 residues.